The clone carrying this T cell receptor (beta chain) was seen more than once but under ten times. As yet, its antigen is unknown. Unique molecular identifiers were attached to individual cDNA molecules. TCRdb itself ran the 5' RACE reads through MiXCR, one entry per CDR3 protein. The sample lists about 120,000 distinct CDR3 sequences, about 12% occurring once. This sample is part of a study of early T cells in non-severe SARS-CoV-2 infection. Study in general: The chains were unpaired, and the sequenced material was bulk RNA from unsorted whole blood.

Study-level points and caveats: Clonotype matching in VDJdb favored anti-spike CD8 responses and did not capture private and CD4 specificities.

There are 13 residues in the CDR3. Germline V CDR1 and CDR2: SNHLY, FYNNEI. Trimming removed 8 bases from V and 4 bases from J, with 14 bases in between. The specimen comprised whole blood, sampled at baseline. The chain combines TRBV2 with TRBJ1-2; D not certain. The origin of this receptor is an adult who was a healthcare worker with PCR-confirmed SARS-CoV-2 infection or an uninfected control (not recorded which). CDR3 loop: CASGSLDVYGYTF. The DNA of the CDR3 is TGTGCCAGCGGCAGCCTTGACGTCTATGGCTACACCTTC.